The 18 T cell receptor beta chains below were found in one sample sequenced in a study of persistence of HIV-infected CD4 T cells. The immunoSEQ assay was version 4, run in survey mode. TCRdb's table, derived via immunoSEQ multiplex PCR, lists solely in-frame clones and lacks some. The sample contains 25,000 to 35,000 clones, approximately 70% of which appear only once. The stimulus was an HIV-1 Gag 15-mer peptide pool, 1 ug/peptide/mL. Sorting selected CD4+ T cells upregulating both CD40 ligand and CD69. Their antigens remain unidentified. The input for sequencing was CD4+ T cells sorted from PBMCs after approximately 19-hour stimulation, taken from a patient who received antiretroviral therapy. These receptor sequences come from an adult man with HIV who was CMV-seropositive.

The chain combines TRBV28 with TRBJ1-1; no firm D call. The CDR3 totals 15 residues. Per the germline V gene, CDR1 is MDHEN and CDR2 is SYDVKM. Trimming stripped 3 bases from V and 4 bases from J, with 15 bases between. CDR3 sequence reads: CASSFYGPEGTEAFF. In DNA form, the CDR3 reads TGTGCCAGCAGTTTCTACGGCCCCGAGGGCACTGAAGCTTTCTTT.

The chain is built from TRBV2 and TRBJ1-1; weak D call: TRBD1 (5 bases). CDR3 length: 14 residues. V was trimmed by 1 base and J by 3 bases, leaving 9 bases between them. Germline V gene data show CDR1 as SNHLY and CDR2 as FYNNEI. The DNA of the CDR3 is TGTGCCAGCAGTGAAGAGGGGCGGTACACTGAAGCTTTCTTT. It yields the protein CASSEEGRYTEAFF.

Comment on this clone: Other DNA sequences in the same sample also yield this CDR3. V is TRBV6-5 and J is TRBJ1-2, with 9 bases fitting TRBD1. The CDR3 length is 14 residues. The V gene's germline CDR1 is MNHEY and CDR2 SVGAGI. V lost 3 bases and J lost 8; bases outside the gene matches: 7. This CDR3 is CASSYVQGARGYTF. DNA for the CDR3: TGTGCCAGCAGTTATGTACAGGGGGCTAGAGGCTACACCTTC.

The gene calls are TRBV2 and TRBJ1-6, with a weak D call TRBD1 (6 bases). V was clipped by 6 bases and J by 8 bases, with 11 bases between them. The CDR3 has 13 amino acids. Germline assignment: CDR1 SNHLY and CDR2 FYNNEI. The DNA for the CDR3 is TGTGCCAGCAGCTCTTACAGGGATTCACCCCTCCACTTT. This sequence encodes CASSSYRDSPLHF.

This rearrangement joins TRBV2 to TRBJ2-3, with 7 bases aligning to TRBD2. The germline V gene has CDR1 SNHLY and CDR2 FYNNEI. With V trimmed by 6 bases and J by 2 bases, 8 bases remained unmatched. The length of the CDR3 is 15 residues. The CDR3 reads CASRGRTSYTDTQYF. For the CDR3, the DNA is TGTGCCAGCAGGGGTAGGACTAGTTACACAGATACGCAGTATTTT. Together with reference TRBV2 and TRBJ2-3, the CDR3 gives the full variable domain: EPEVTQTPSHQVTQMGQEVILRCVPISNHLYFYWYRQILGQKVEFLVSFYNNEISEKSEIFDDQFSVERPDGSNFTLKIRSTKLEDSAMYFCASRGRTSYTDTQYFGPGTRLTVL.

The chain links TRBV14 to TRBJ1-4; weak D call: TRBD1 (5 bases). CDR3 length: 15 amino acids. From germline, CDR1 is SGHDN and CDR2 FVKESK. The V end lost 2 bases, the J end lost 8 bases, and 15 bases lay between the germline ends. CDR3 sequence (DNA): TGTGCCAGCAGCCAAATGGGGGTCGGGGAGGAAAAACTGTTTTTT. This gives the protein CASSQMGVGEEKLFF.

This clone has only a few counts. This chain uses TRBV19 with TRBJ2-1, with D perhaps TRBD1 or TRBD2 (6 bases each). Germline loops: CDR1 LNHDA, CDR2 SQIVND (reference sequence). V lost 1 base, J lost 2 bases, and 15 bases lay in between. The CDR3 is made up of 17 amino acids. The CDR3 reads CASSIGPRRGAYNEQFF. CDR3 coding DNA: TGTGCCAGTAGTATAGGACCACGGAGGGGGGCCTACAATGAGCAGTTCTTC.

This clone was counted once. The chain uses TRBV6-5 and TRBJ2-7; D remains ambiguous. Deletions cut 11 bases from V and 6 bases from J, with 14 bases between. In germline, CDR1 is MNHEY, CDR2 SVGAGI. The CDR3 contains 11 residues. The CDR3 here is CASALFGEQYF. DNA of the CDR3: TGTGCCTCGGCTCTTTTTGGCGAGCAGTACTTC.

The chain couples TRBV6-1 to TRBJ1-5; possibly TRBD1 for D (5 bases). V lost 1 base, J lost 1 base, and 14 bases lay in between. The CDR3 extends over 17 amino acids. The germline gives CDR1 MNHNS, CDR2 SASEGT. The CDR3 here is CASSEVRGVGSNQPQHF. The CDR3, as DNA: TGTGCCAGCAGTGAAGTCCGAGGGGTAGGGAGCAATCAGCCCCAGCATTTT.

V and J are TRBV5-4 and TRBJ2-2; tentative D call: TRBD2 (6 bases). This CDR3 region has 15 residues. Germline V gene sequence: CDR1 SGHNT, CDR2 YYREEE (reference sequence). The V end was cut by 2 bases, the J end by 3 bases, with 11 bases between. CDR3 DNA: TGTGCCAGCAGCTTCCGGGACTCATACACCGGGGAGCTGTTTTTT. Translating it yields CASSFRDSYTGELFF.

V is TRBV7-9 and J is TRBJ2-2, with D perhaps TRBD2 (6 bases). There are 16 residues in the CDR3. Germline CDR1 and CDR2: SEHNR and FQNEAQ (reference sequence). V lost 4 bases, J lost 5 bases, and 17 bases lay in between. The CDR3 bases are TGTGCCAGCAGCTCGGAGGGCCACAGCTGGACCGGGGAGCTGTTTTTT. This gives the protein CASSSEGHSWTGELFF.

V and J are TRBV4-2 and TRBJ1-1; tentative D call: TRBD1 (6 bases). CDR1 is LGHNA, CDR2 YNFKEQ, per germline. This CDR3 contains 16 residues. Trimming took off 0 bases at V and 5 bases at J, with 16 bases between the two ends. The CDR3: CASSQEGGRIGTEAFF. CDR3 nucleotide sequence: TGTGCCAGCAGCCAAGAAGGGGGGAGGATTGGAACTGAAGCTTTCTTT.

V is TRBV6-7 and J is TRBJ1-6, with D possibly TRBD1 on 6 matching bases. TRBV6-7 is classed as an ORF, of uncertain function. Deletions cut 8 bases from V and 3 bases from J, with 14 bases between. The CDR3 extends over 15 amino acids. The CDR3 sequence: CASRSGGGYNSPLHF. The CDR3 bases are TGTGCCAGCCGCTCTGGAGGGGGCTATAATTCACCCCTCCACTTT.

This clone was picked up one time. The chain combines TRBV3-1 (or the pseudogene TRBV3-2) with TRBJ2-2; possibly TRBD1 for D (7 bases). V was shortened by 0 bases and J by 4 bases, with 15 bases between the two germline ends. The germline CDR1 and CDR2 sequences are LGHDT and YNNKEL (reference sequence). There are 17 residues in the CDR3. The CDR3 here is CASSQEGGQRPTGELFF. In DNA form, the CDR3 reads TGTGCCAGCAGCCAAGAGGGGGGACAGCGGCCCACCGGGGAGCTGTTTTTT.

J is TRBJ1-4 and V is TRBV6-6; TRBD1 matches at 7 bases. Germline V gene sequence: CDR1 MNHNY, CDR2 SVGAGI (reference sequence). CDR3 length equals 14 residues. The J segment lost 3 bases and the V segment lost 6 bases, leaving 4 bases of the junction unmatched. CDR3 in amino acids: CASRRQGPNEKLFF. The CDR3 DNA is TGTGCCAGCAGACGACAGGGACCTAATGAAAAACTGTTTTTT.

The chain combines TRBV6-4 with TRBJ2-2, with D possibly being TRBD1 or TRBD2 (5 bases each). V lost 4 bases, J lost 2 bases, and 17 bases lay in between. CDR3 length: 17 residues. Germline V gene sequence: CDR1 MRHNA, CDR2 SNTAGT. CDR3 bases: TGTGCCAGCAGTGCTCAGAGGGGAGATATTAACACCGGGGAGCTGTTTTTT. Residues: CASSAQRGDINTGELFF.

The J gene is TRBJ2-7, the V gene TRBV7-6; D gene ambiguous. CDR1 and CDR2 from the germline V gene are SGHVS and FNYEAQ. This CDR3 is 13 amino acids long. Trimming took off 5 bases at V and 1 base at J, with 9 bases between the two ends. Written as DNA, the CDR3 is TGTGCCAGCAGCCCTGGGCGTTCCTACGAGCAGTACTTC. Encoded protein: CASSPGRSYEQYF.

In its sample, this clone was seen a few times. The chain employs TRBV19 and TRBJ1-5, with TRBD1 as a possible D gene (5 bases). There are 16 residues in the CDR3. Trimming shortened V by 6 bases and J by 3 bases, and 18 bases separated the two germline ends. The germline CDR1 and CDR2 sequences are LNHDA and SQIVND (reference sequence). The DNA of the CDR3 is TGTGCCAGTAGGCCCTCAGGGAGGAGGGTCAATCAGCCCCAGCATTTT. Its translation: CASRPSGRRVNQPQHF.